One sample yielded the 30 T cell receptor beta chains listed below, sequenced in a study of cytomegalovirus exposure and HLA in healthy donors. Amplification used 60 Vbeta primers and 13 Jbeta primers. Clones were read by immunoSEQ multiplex PCR, and TCRdb kept only the in-frame ones, dropping some. The data show roughly 190,000 clones, with about 80% seen just once and about 14% held by the top ten. What was sequenced was PBMCs. These receptors all come from a woman in her twenties or thirties in good health and CMV-seropositive.

The chain links TRBV5-1 to TRBJ2-3; no reliable D call. V lost 8 bases and J 0 bases, leaving 19 bases between the germline ends. Germline V CDR1 and CDR2: SGHRS, YFSETQ. The CDR3 totals 16 residues. The CDR3 is CASYLTTADSTDTQYF. CDR3 nucleotide sequence: TGCGCCAGTTACTTGACGACGGCGGATAGCACAGATACGCAGTATTTT.

In its sample, this clone was seen once. V gene TRBV18 combines with J gene TRBJ2-2; no clear D. Germline V gene lookup returns CDR1 KGHSH and CDR2 LQKENI. The CDR3 is 15 residues long. With 1 base removed from V and 5 bases from J, the gap between germline ends came to 11 bases. The CDR3 nucleotides read TGTGCCAGCTCACCACTCCCGACAAGAACCGGGGAGCTGTTTTTT. This encodes CASSPLPTRTGELFF.

The chain employs TRBV11-3 and TRBJ2-7; TRBD2 matches 11 bases. Per germline, CDR1 SGHNT and CDR2 YENEEA. The CDR3 is made up of 15 amino acids. Trimming removed 5 bases from V and 1 base from J; junction bases left unmatched: 4. The CDR3 nucleotides read TGTGCCAGCAGCCCGGGACTAGCGGAGTCCTACGAGCAGTACTTC. Its protein is CASSPGLAESYEQYF.

The V gene is TRBV19, the J gene TRBJ2-2; D is perhaps TRBD1 (7 bases). The V gene's germline CDR1 is LNHDA and CDR2 SQIVND (reference sequence). V shed 0 bases and J shed 2 bases, with 13 bases lying between them. This CDR3 is built from 17 residues. DNA of the CDR3: TGTGCCAGTAGTATAGAGGCGGGACAGATAAACACCGGGGAGCTGTTTTTT. Protein product: CASSIEAGQINTGELFF.

The V and J genes are TRBV5-1 and TRBJ2-1; 7 nucleotides line up with TRBD2. Germline V gives CDR1 SGHRS, CDR2 YFSETQ. The trim removed 2 bases at V and 8 bases at J, leaving 10 bases unmatched. CDR3 length: 15 amino acids. The CDR3 reads CASSLGPAGWYEQFF. Here the CDR3 DNA reads TGCGCCAGCAGCTTAGGTCCAGCGGGGTGGTATGAGCAGTTCTTC.

The V call is TRBV2, the J call TRBJ1-4; D is undetermined. This CDR3 spans 13 amino acids. In germline, CDR1 is SNHLY, CDR2 FYNNEI. V was cut by 8 bases and J by 6 bases, with 13 bases left in between. In nucleotides, the CDR3 is TGTGCCAGCTCCGATGGGAGCGATGAAAAACTGTTTTTT. As protein: CASSDGSDEKLFF.

The chain recombines TRBV5-1 with TRBJ1-5; D unclear. The V and J ends lost 5 bases and 2 bases respectively, with 14 bases between them. CDR1 is SGHRS and CDR2 is YFSETQ in the germline V gene. This CDR3 region has 15 residues. This CDR3 reads CASSKTGVGNQPQHF. CDR3 nucleotide sequence: TGCGCCAGCAGTAAGACGGGAGTGGGCAATCAGCCCCAGCATTTT.

This clone showed up just once. This chain uses TRBV5-5 with TRBJ1-1, with 9 positions matching TRBD1. Germline loops: CDR1 SGHKS, CDR2 YYEKEE (reference sequence). CDR3 length equals 15 residues. The ends lost 3 bases at V and 1 base at J; junction bases unmatched: 4. This CDR3 is CASSSVGQGNTEAFF. CDR3 nucleotide sequence: TGTGCCAGCAGCTCGGTGGGACAGGGGAACACTGAAGCTTTCTTT.

The chain uses TRBV5-1 and TRBJ2-7; a possible D gene is TRBD1 (5 bases). V lost 5 bases, J lost 3 bases, and 9 bases lay in between. There are 12 residues in the CDR3. Germline lookup yields CDR1 SGHRS and CDR2 YFSETQ. The CDR3 sequence is CASSQGFYEQYF. The CDR3 nucleotides are TGCGCCAGCAGTCAGGGCTTCTACGAGCAGTACTTC.

This chain connects TRBV19 to TRBJ2-1; tentatively, D is TRBD1 (6 bases). Germline assignment: CDR1 LNHDA and CDR2 SQIVND (reference sequence). The CDR3 has 13 residues. V was clipped by 4 bases and J by 7 bases, with 11 bases between them. CDR3 nucleotides: TGTGCCAGTAGTACTGGGACAATTAATGAGCAGTTCTTC. It yields the protein CASSTGTINEQFF.

J is TRBJ2-3 and V is TRBV5-1, with 8 bases aligning to TRBD2. This CDR3 region has 16 residues. The germline CDR1 and CDR2 sequences are SGHRS and YFSETQ. V lost 1 base, J lost 2 bases, and 6 bases stayed unmatched. The CDR3 reads CASSLIREGSTDTQYF. As DNA, the CDR3 is TGCGCCAGCAGCTTGATCCGGGAGGGATCCACAGATACGCAGTATTTT.

The CDR3, as DNA: TGTGCCAGCAGCCCCCGGGACATTTCTGAAGCTTTCTTT. Protein product: CASSPRDISEAFF. The chain recombines TRBV9 with TRBJ1-1, with D possibly matching TRBD1 (6 bases). This CDR3 is built from 13 residues. Trimming removed 4 bases at V and 6 bases at J, with 13 bases between. Per the germline V gene, CDR1 is SGDLS and CDR2 is YYNGEE.

The chain couples TRBV19 to TRBJ2-1; 7 positions match TRBD2. Germline values: CDR1 LNHDA, CDR2 SQIVND (reference sequence). The CDR3 consists of 16 residues. Germline trimming cut 6 bases from V and 4 bases from J; bases unmatched to any gene: 12. CDR3 sequence reads: CASSPRQGEGYNEQFF. In nucleotides, the CDR3 is TGTGCCAGTAGCCCCAGGCAAGGGGAGGGGTACAATGAGCAGTTCTTC.

The V and J genes are TRBV7-3 and TRBJ2-1; TRBD2 might be the D (5 bases). From germline, CDR1 is SGHTA and CDR2 FQGTGA. The CDR3 length is 13 residues. V was clipped by 2 bases and J by 6 bases, with 8 bases between them. For the CDR3, the DNA is TGTGCCAGCAGCTTACTAGCTACCAATGAGCAGTTCTTC. This translates into CASSLLATNEQFF.

The J gene is TRBJ1-4, the V gene TRBV2, with a possible D match to TRBD1 (5 bases). CDR3 size: 13 residues. V was cut by 8 bases and J by 0 bases, with 7 bases left in between. Germline values: CDR1 SNHLY, CDR2 FYNNEI. Here the CDR3 reads CASYRPTNEKLFF. In DNA, the CDR3 is TGTGCCAGCTACAGGCCAACTAATGAAAAACTGTTTTTT. Looking up the rest from reference TRBV2 and TRBJ1-4 gives the full variable domain: EPEVTQTPSHQVTQMGQEVILRCVPISNHLYFYWYRQILGQKVEFLVSFYNNEISEKSEIFDDQFSVERPDGSNFTLKIRSTKLEDSAMYFCASYRPTNEKLFFGSGTQLSVL.

This clone has more than one count but fewer than ten. The chain couples TRBV4-1 to TRBJ2-1; perhaps TRBD1 as D (5 bases). This CDR3 is built from 13 residues. CDR1 is MGHRA, CDR2 YSYEKL, per germline. V was cut by 1 base and J by 5 bases, with 6 bases left in between. The CDR3 DNA is TGCGCCAGCAGCCAAGCCAGGGACAATGAGCAGTTCTTC. It codes for CASSQARDNEQFF.

The rearrangement links TRBV27 to TRBJ2-1; TRBD2 matches at 14 bases. There are 12 residues in the CDR3. Germline CDR1 and CDR2: MNHEY and SMNVEV (reference sequence). Trimming took 6 bases from V and 15 from J; bases not matched to a gene: 4. CDR3 in amino acids: CASSPGTSGRFF. The CDR3 DNA reads as TGTGCCAGCAGCCCCGGGACTAGCGGGAGGTTCTTC.

The rearrangement links TRBV7-9 to TRBJ2-3, with D possibly TRBD1 on 6 matching bases. The germline gives CDR1 SEHNR, CDR2 FQNEAQ (reference sequence). This CDR3 is 14 amino acids long. The ends were cut back, 1 base at V and 5 bases at J, with 10 bases in the middle. The CDR3: CASSLEGDGDTQYF. CDR3 DNA: TGTGCCAGCAGCTTAGAGGGGGATGGAGATACGCAGTATTTT.

V and J are TRBV5-1 and TRBJ1-1; D is undetermined. Per germline, CDR1 SGHRS and CDR2 YFSETQ. V was clipped by 3 bases and J by 1 base, with 13 bases between them. The CDR3 spans 15 residues. The CDR3 reads CASSSMGLPNTEAFF. CDR3 in DNA: TGCGCCAGCAGCTCTATGGGCTTACCGAACACTGAAGCTTTCTTT.

The V call is TRBV7-2, the J call TRBJ1-4, with TRBD1 matching over 7 bases. Looked up from germline, CDR1 is SGHTA and CDR2 is FQGNSA. CDR3 length equals 14 residues. Trimming removed 4 bases from V and 8 bases from J; junction bases left unmatched: 7. The CDR3 nucleotides read TGTGCCAGCAGCTGGGGGACAGCTCAAGAAAAACTGTTTTTT. The encoded protein is CASSWGTAQEKLFF.

This chain joins TRBV9 and TRBJ2-4; D is perhaps TRBD2 (5 bases). V gave up 0 bases and J gave up 0 bases, with 10 bases separating them. CDR3 length: 16 amino acids. CDR1 is SGDLS and CDR2 is YYNGEE in the germline V gene. The CDR3 sequence is CASSVDGVGAKNIQYF. CDR3 DNA: TGTGCCAGCAGCGTAGACGGGGTTGGAGCCAAAAACATTCAGTACTTC.

This chain uses TRBV5-6 with TRBJ2-1; TRBD2 matches 13 bases. V dropped 3 bases and J dropped 10; count of bases not matched to a gene: 13. Per germline, CDR1 SGHDT and CDR2 YYEEEE. The length of the CDR3 is 17 residues. The CDR3 coding sequence is TGTGCCAGCAGCTCATGGGGACTAGCGGGGTGGGGGTGGGAGCAGTTCTTC. Translation gives CASSSWGLAGWGWEQFF.

This rearrangement joins TRBV2 to TRBJ2-1; TRBD2 aligns across 10 bases. V was clipped by 6 bases and J by 2 bases; unmatched bases: 10. CDR3 size: 17 residues. Germline CDR1 is SNHLY and CDR2 is FYNNEI. The CDR3 reads CASRSGGEIRPYNEQFF. CDR3 bases: TGTGCCAGCAGGAGCGGGGGGGAAATAAGGCCCTACAATGAGCAGTTCTTC.

This chain joins TRBV4-3 and TRBJ2-6, with a possible D match to TRBD1 (6 bases). In germline, CDR1 is LGHNA, CDR2 YSLEER. The CDR3 loop spans 16 amino acids. V lost 5 bases and J lost 3, with 14 bases in between. DNA of the CDR3: TGCGCCAGCAGCTTGGGACATGATGGTGGGGCCAACGTCCTGACTTTC. This sequence encodes CASSLGHDGGANVLTF.

V usage is TRBV10-3 and J usage is TRBJ1-2; 7 nucleotides match TRBD1. In germline, CDR1 is ENHRY, CDR2 SYGVKD. The CDR3 has 14 amino acids. With 4 bases clipped from V and 0 bases from J, the junction kept 2 bases outside the gene matches. The CDR3: CAISGQGPNYGYTF. Here the CDR3 DNA reads TGTGCCATCAGTGGACAGGGCCCTAACTATGGCTACACCTTC.

J is TRBJ2-5 and V is TRBV15, with D tentatively TRBD1 (6 bases). V lost 4 bases and J 2 bases, leaving 11 bases between the germline ends. The CDR3 is made up of 14 amino acids. Per germline, CDR1 LNHNV and CDR2 YYDKDF (reference sequence). The CDR3 sequence is CATSTNDRQETQYF. The CDR3 DNA reads as TGTGCCACCAGCACAAACGACAGGCAAGAGACCCAGTACTTC. Full variable domain (outside the CDR3, taken from reference TRBV15 and TRBJ2-5): DAMVIQNPRYQVTQFGKPVTLSCSQTLNHNVMYWYQQKSSQAPKLLFHYYDKDFNNEADTPDNFQSRRPNTSFCFLDIRSPGLGDTAMYLCATSTNDRQETQYFGPGTRLLVL.

J is TRBJ2-7 and V is TRBV6-1, with D perhaps matching TRBD1 (6 bases). Germline V gene lookup returns CDR1 MNHNS and CDR2 SASEGT. With 10 bases removed from V and 2 bases from J, the gap between germline ends came to 12 bases. The CDR3 length is 12 residues. In DNA, the CDR3 is TGTGCCATCCAGGGGTTCGCCTACGAGCAGTACTTC. It is translated as CAIQGFAYEQYF.

There are a few counts of this clone. The chain employs TRBV19 and TRBJ2-3, with 10 bases lining up with TRBD2. The CDR3 contains 14 residues. V gave up 7 bases and J gave up 2 bases; unmatched junction bases: 3. CDR1 LNHDA and CDR2 SQIVND come from the germline V gene (reference sequence). DNA for the CDR3: TGTGCCAGTAAAAGCGGGGGGGCCACAGATACGCAGTATTTT. It yields the protein CASKSGGATDTQYF.

V gene TRBV18 combines with J gene TRBJ2-7, with TRBD1 matching 9 bases. This CDR3 comprises 14 residues. Germline V gives CDR1 KGHSH, CDR2 LQKENI. Trimming at V came to 3 bases and at J to 1 base, leaving 1 base not matched to a gene. In DNA, the CDR3 is TGTGCCAGCTCACCGGGACAGGGTTCCTACGAGCAGTACTTC. Amino acid sequence: CASSPGQGSYEQYF.

The chain carries TRBV7-9 and TRBJ1-2, with D tentatively TRBD1 (6 bases). The CDR3 sequence is 18 residues long. Trimming removed 4 bases from V and 6 bases from J, with 27 bases in between. The germline gives CDR1 SEHNR, CDR2 FQNEAQ (reference sequence). The CDR3 nucleotides are TGTGCCAGCAGCTCGACCTCCACACTCACAGGGAATAGGGATGGCTACACCTTC. Residues: CASSSTSTLTGNRDGYTF.